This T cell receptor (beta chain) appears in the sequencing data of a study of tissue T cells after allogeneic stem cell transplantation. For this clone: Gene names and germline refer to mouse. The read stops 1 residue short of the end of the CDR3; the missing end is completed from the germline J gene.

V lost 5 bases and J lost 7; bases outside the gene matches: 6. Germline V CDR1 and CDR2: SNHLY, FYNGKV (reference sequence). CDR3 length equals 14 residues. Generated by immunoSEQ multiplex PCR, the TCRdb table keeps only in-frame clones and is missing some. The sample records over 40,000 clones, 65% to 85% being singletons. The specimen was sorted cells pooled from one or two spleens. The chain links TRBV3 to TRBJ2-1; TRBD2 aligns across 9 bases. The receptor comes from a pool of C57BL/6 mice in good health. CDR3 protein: CASSLTGGRAEQFF. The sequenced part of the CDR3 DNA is TGTGCCAGCAGCCTTACTGGGGGGAGGGCTGAGCAGTTC.